This T cell receptor beta chain was identified during a study of naive and memory T cell subsets. General study points: In naive cells, over 95% of TCR sequences were seen only once. From naive to CM, EM and EMRA, diversity decreased and Gini increased. Naive and memory repertoire findings lacked a ground truth for validation.

Germline V gene sequence: CDR1 SGHAT, CDR2 FQNNGV. This CDR3 has 16 residues. V was cut by 3 bases and J by 9 bases, with 21 bases left in between. Points on this clonotype: Its cognate antigen is unknown.

The beta constant-region primer was an equimolar mix of two oligonucleotides covering TRBC1 and TRBC2. Nested alpha and beta constant-region primers with the SP2 primer drove four PCR rounds on ligated cDNA. TCRdb redid the calling of the UMI-ligation and nested PCR reads with MiXCR, one entry per CDR3 protein. The sample lists 80,000 to 95,000 distinct CDR3 sequences; approximately 10% were seen once. The chain has TRBV11-2 and TRBJ2-1; TRBD2 might be the D (7 bases). The sample taken for sequencing was naive CD8+ T cells from blood. The TCR sequence derives from a human donor in good health. Here the CDR3 reads CASSFGAGAGGLEQFF. The CDR3 DNA reads as TGTGCCAGCAGCTTTGGTGCGGGAGCCGGGGGGCTTGAGCAGTTCTTC.